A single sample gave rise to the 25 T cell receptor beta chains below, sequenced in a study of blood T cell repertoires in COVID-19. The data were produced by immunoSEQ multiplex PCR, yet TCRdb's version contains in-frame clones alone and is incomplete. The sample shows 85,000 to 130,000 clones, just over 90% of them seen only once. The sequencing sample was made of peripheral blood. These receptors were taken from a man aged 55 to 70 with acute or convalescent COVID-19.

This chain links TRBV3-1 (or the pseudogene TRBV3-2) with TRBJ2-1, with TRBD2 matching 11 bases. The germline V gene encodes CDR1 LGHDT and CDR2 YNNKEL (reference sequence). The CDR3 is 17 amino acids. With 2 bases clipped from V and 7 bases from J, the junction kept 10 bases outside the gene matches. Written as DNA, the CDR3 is TGTGCCAGCAGCCAAATTCCGACTAGCGGGACTGGGAATGAGCAGTTCTTC. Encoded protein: CASSQIPTSGTGNEQFF.

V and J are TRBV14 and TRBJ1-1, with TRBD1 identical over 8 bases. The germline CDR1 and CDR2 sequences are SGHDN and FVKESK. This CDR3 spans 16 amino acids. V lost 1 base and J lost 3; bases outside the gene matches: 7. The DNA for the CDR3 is TGTGCCAGCAGCCAAGGGGGGCACAGGGGGTACACTGAAGCTTTCTTT. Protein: CASSQGGHRGYTEAFF. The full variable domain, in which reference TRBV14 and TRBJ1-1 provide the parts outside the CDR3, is EAGVTQFPSHSVIEKGQTVTLRCDPISGHDNLYWYRRVMGKEIKFLLHFVKESKQDESGMPNNRFLAERTGGTYSTLKVQPAELEDSGVYFCASSQGGHRGYTEAFFGQGTRLTVV.

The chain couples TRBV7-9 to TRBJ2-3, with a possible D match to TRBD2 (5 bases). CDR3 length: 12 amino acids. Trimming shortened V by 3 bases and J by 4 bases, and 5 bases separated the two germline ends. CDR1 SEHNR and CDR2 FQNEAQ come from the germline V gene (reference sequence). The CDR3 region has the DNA TGTGCCAGCAGCTTGGAGGCAGATACGCAGTATTTT. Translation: CASSLEADTQYF.

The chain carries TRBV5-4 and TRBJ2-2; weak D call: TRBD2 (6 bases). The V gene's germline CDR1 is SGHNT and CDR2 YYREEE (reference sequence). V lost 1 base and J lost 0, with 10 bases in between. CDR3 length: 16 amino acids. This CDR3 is CASSLYGGANTGELFF. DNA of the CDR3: TGTGCCAGCAGCTTGTACGGGGGTGCGAACACCGGGGAGCTGTTTTTT.

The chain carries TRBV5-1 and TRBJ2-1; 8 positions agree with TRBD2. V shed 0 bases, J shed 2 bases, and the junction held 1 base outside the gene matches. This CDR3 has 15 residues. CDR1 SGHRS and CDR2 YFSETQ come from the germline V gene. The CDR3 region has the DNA TGCGCCAGCAGCTTGGACGGGAGGGCCTACAATGAGCAGTTCTTC. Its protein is CASSLDGRAYNEQFF.

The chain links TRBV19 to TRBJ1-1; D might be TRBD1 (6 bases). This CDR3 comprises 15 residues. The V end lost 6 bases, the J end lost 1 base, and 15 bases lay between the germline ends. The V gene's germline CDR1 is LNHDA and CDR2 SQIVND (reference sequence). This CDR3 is CASSRPGGPNTEAFF. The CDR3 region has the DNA TGTGCCAGTAGCCGACCGGGGGGGCCGAACACTGAAGCTTTCTTT.

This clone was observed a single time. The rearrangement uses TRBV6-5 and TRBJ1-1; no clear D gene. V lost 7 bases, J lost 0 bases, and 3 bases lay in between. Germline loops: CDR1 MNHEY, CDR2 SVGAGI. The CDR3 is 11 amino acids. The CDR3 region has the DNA TGTGCCAGCACGTTGAACACTGAAGCTTTCTTT. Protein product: CASTLNTEAFF.

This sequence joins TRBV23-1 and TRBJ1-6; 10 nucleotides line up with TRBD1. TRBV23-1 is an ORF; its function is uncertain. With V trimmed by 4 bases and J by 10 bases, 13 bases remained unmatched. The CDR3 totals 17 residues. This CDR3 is CASSRESPGQGCSPLHF. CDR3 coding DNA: TGCGCCAGCAGTCGAGAATCGCCGGGACAGGGGTGCTCACCCCTCCACTTT.

For the CDR3, the DNA is TGTGCCAGCTCACCAGCGGCGGACAAAGCAGTGGGCTACACCTTC. Protein sequence: CASSPAADKAVGYTF. The gene calls are TRBV18 and TRBJ1-2, with D possibly TRBD1 on 5 matching bases. The length of the CDR3 is 15 residues. CDR1 KGHSH and CDR2 LQKENI come from the germline V gene. V shed 2 bases and J shed 8 bases, with 18 bases lying between them.

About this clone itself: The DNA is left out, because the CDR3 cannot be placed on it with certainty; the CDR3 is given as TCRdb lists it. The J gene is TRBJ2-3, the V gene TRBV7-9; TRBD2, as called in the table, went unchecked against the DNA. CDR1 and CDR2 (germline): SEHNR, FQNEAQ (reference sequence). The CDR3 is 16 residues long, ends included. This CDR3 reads CASSLPRDFGPDTQYF.

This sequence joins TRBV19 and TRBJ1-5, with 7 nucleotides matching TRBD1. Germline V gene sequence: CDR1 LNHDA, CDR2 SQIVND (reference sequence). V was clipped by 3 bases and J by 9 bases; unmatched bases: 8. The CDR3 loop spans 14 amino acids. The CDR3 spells CASSMGTARRPQHF. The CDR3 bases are TGTGCCAGTAGTATGGGGACAGCTCGGCGGCCCCAGCATTTT.

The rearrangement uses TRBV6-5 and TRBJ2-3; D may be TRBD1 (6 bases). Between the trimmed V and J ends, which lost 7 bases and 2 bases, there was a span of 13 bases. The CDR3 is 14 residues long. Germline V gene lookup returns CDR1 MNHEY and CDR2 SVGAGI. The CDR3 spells CASTRTVLTDTQYF. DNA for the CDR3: TGTGCCAGCACCCGGACAGTTCTCACAGATACGCAGTATTTT.

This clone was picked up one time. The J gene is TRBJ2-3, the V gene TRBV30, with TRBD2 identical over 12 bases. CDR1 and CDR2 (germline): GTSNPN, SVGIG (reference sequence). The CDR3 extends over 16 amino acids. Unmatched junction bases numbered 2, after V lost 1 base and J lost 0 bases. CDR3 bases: TGTGCCTGGAGTGCCGGACTAGCGGGAAGCACAGATACGCAGTATTTT. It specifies CAWSAGLAGSTDTQYF. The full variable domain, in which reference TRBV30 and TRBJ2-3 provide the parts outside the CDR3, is SQTIHQWPATLVQPVGSPLSLECTVEGTSNPNLYWYRQAAGRGLQLLFYSVGIGQISSEVPQNLSASRPQDRQFILSSKKLLLSDSGFYLCAWSAGLAGSTDTQYFGPGTRLTVL.

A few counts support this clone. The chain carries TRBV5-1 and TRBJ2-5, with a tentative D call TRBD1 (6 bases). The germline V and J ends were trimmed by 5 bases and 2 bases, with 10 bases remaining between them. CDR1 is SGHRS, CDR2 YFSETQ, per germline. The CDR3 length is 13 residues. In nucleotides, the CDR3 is TGCGCCAGCAGGCAGGGGTTACAAGAGACCCAGTACTTC. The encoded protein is CASRQGLQETQYF.

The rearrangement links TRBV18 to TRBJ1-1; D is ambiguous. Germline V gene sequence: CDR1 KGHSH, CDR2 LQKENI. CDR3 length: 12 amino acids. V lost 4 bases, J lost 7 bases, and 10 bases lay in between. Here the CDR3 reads CASSLRAVEAFF. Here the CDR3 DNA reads TGTGCCAGCTCACTGCGGGCGGTTGAAGCTTTCTTT.

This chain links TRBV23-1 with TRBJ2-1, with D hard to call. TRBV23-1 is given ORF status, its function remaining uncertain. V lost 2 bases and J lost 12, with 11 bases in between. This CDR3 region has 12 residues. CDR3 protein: CASSQAALGQFF. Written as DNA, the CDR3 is TGCGCCAGCAGTCAAGCGGCATTAGGGCAGTTCTTC.

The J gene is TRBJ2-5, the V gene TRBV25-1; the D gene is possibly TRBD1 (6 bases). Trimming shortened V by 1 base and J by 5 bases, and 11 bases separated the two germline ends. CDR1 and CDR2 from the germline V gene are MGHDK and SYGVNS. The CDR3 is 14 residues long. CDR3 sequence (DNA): TGTGCCAGCAGTGAATTGGACAGAGGGGAGACCCAGTACTTC. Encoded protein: CASSELDRGETQYF.

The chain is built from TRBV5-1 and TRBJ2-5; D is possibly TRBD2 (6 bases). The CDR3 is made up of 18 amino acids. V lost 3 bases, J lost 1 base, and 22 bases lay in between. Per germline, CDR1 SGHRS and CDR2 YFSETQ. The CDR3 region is CASSSLGERAFSQETQYF. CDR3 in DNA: TGCGCCAGCAGCTCCCTGGGGGAGCGGGCCTTTTCCCAAGAGACCCAGTACTTC.

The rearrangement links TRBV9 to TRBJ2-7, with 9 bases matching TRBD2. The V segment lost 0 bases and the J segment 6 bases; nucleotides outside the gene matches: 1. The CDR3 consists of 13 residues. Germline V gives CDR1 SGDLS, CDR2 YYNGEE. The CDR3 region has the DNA TGTGCCAGCAGCGTAGGAGCGGGGGGCGAGCAGTACTTC. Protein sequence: CASSVGAGGEQYF.

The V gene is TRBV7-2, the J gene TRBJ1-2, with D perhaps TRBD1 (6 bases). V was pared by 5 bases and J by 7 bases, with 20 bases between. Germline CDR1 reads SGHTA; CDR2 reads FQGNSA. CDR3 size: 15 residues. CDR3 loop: CASSRGGPNASGYTF. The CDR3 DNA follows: TGTGCCAGCAGCCGGGGGGGCCCCAACGCTTCTGGCTACACCTTC.

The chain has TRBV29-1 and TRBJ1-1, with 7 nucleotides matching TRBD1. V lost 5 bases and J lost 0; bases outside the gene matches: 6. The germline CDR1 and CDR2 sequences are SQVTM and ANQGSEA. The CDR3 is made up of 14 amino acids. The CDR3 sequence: CSVTDRRMNTEAFF. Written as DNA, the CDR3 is TGCAGCGTTACGGACAGGCGCATGAACACTGAAGCTTTCTTT.

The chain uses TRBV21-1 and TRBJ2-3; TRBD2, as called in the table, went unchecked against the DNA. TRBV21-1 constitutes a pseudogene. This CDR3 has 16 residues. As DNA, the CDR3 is TGTGCCAGCAGCAAAGTAGGAGGGCCGCTATCAGATACGCAGTATTTT. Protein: CASSKVGGPLSDTQYF.

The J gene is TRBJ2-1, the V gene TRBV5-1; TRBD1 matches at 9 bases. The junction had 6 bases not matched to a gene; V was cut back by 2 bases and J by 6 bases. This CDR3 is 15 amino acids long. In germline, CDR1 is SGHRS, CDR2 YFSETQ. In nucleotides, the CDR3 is TGCGCCAGCAGCTTAGACGGGACAGGGATCAATGAGCAGTTCTTC. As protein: CASSLDGTGINEQFF.

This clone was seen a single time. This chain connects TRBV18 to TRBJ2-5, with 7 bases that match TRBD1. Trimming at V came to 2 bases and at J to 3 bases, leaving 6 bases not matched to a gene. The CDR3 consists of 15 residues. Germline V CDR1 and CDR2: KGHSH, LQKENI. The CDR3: CASSPGLTGEETQYF. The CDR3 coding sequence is TGTGCCAGCTCACCAGGGCTAACAGGGGAAGAGACCCAGTACTTC.

This CDR3 is CASSLPTGSNYGYTF. As DNA, the CDR3 is TGTGCCAGCAGCTTGCCCACAGGGTCTAACTATGGCTACACCTTC. The rearrangement joins TRBV5-4 to TRBJ1-2, with D possibly being TRBD1 (6 bases). Germline CDR1 and CDR2: SGHNT and YYREEE (reference sequence). The CDR3 consists of 15 residues. V was clipped by 1 base and J by 0 bases, with 10 bases between them.